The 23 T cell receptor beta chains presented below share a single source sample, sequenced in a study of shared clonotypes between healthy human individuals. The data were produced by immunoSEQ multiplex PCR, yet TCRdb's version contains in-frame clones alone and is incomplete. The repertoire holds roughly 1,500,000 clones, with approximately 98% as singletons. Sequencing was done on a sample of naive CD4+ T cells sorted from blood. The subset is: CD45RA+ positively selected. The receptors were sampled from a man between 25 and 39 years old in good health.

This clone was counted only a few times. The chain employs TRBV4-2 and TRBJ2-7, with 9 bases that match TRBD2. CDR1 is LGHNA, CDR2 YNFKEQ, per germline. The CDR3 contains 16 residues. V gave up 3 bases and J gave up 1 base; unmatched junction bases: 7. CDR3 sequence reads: CASSQDSGSPSYEQYF. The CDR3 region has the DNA TGTGCCAGCAGCCAGGATAGCGGGAGCCCTTCCTACGAGCAGTACTTC.

The DNA for the CDR3 is TGTGCCAGCAGCTTAGGACAGATCTCCTATGGCTACACCTTC. This codes for CASSLGQISYGYTF. The gene calls are TRBV7-2 and TRBJ1-2, with a weak D call TRBD1 (5 bases). Trimming removed 1 base from V and 4 bases from J, with 10 bases in between. The CDR3 has 14 amino acids. The germline V gene encodes CDR1 SGHTA and CDR2 FQGNSA.

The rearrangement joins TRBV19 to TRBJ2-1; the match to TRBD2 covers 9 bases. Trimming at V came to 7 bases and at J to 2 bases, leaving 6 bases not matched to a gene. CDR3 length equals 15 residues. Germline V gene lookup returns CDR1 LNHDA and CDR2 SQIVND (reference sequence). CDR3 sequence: CASNQLAGTYNEQFF. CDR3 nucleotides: TGTGCCAGTAACCAGCTAGCGGGAACCTACAATGAGCAGTTCTTC. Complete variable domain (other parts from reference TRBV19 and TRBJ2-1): DGGITQSPKYLFRKEGQNVTLSCEQNLNHDAMYWYRQDPGQGLRLIYYSQIVNDFQKGDIAEGYSVSREKKESFPLTVTSAQKNPTAFYLCASNQLAGTYNEQFFGPGTRLTVL.

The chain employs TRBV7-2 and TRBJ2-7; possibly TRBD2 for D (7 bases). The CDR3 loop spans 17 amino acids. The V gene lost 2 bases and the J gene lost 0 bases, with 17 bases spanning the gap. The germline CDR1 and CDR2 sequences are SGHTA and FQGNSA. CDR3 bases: TGTGCCAGCAGCTTAATGGGGGGGCCCCGAAGCTCCTACGAGCAGTACTTC. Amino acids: CASSLMGGPRSSYEQYF.

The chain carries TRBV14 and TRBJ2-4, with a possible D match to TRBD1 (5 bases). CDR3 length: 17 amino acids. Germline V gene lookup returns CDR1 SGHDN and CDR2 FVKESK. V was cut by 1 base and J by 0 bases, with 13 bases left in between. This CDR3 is CASSQATGTLAKNIQYF. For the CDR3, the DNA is TGTGCCAGCAGCCAAGCAACAGGAACCCTAGCCAAAAACATTCAGTACTTC.

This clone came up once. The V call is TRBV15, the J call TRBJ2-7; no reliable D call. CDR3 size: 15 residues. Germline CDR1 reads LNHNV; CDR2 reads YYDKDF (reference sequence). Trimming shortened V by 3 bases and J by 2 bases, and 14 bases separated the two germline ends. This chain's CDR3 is CATSRSPRSAYEQYF. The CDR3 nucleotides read TGTGCCACCAGCAGGTCCCCAAGGAGTGCCTACGAGCAGTACTTC.

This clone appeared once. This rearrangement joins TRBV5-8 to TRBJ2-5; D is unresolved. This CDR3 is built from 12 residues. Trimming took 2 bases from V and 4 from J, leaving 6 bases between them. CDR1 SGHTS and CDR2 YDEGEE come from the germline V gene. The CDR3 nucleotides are TGTGCCAGCAGCTTCGGCAGAGAGACCCAGTACTTC. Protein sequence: CASSFGRETQYF.

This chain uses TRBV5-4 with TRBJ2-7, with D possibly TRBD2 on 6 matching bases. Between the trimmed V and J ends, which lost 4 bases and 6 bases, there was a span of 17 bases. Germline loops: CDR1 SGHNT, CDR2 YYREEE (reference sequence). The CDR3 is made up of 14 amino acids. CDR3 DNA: TGTGCCAGCAGCGCCTGGGCCCCTAGCGCCGAGCAGTACTTC. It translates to CASSAWAPSAEQYF.

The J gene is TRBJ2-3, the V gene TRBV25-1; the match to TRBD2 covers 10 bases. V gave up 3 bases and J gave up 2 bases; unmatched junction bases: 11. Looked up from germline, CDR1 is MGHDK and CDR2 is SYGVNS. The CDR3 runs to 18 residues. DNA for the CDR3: TGTGCCAGCAGTGATAGTACAGCGGGAGGGGGACCCACAGATACGCAGTATTTT. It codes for CASSDSTAGGGPTDTQYF.

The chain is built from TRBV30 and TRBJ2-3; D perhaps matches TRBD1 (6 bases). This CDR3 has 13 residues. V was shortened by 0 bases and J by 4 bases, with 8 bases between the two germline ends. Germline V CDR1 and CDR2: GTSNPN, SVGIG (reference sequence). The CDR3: CAWSVQGPDTQYF. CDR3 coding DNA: TGTGCCTGGAGTGTACAGGGCCCAGATACGCAGTATTTT.

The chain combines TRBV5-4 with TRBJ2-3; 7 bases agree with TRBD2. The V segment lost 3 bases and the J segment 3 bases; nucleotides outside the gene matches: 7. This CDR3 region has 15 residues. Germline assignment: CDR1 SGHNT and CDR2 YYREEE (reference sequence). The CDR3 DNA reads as TGTGCCAGCAGCTCAGAGGGAGGGATTACAGATACGCAGTATTTT. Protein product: CASSSEGGITDTQYF.

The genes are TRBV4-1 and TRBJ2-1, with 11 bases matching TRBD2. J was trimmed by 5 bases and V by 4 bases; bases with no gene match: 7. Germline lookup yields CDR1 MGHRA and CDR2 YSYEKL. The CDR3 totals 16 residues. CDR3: CASSLPTSGAHNEQFF. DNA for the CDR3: TGCGCCAGCAGCCTTCCGACTAGCGGGGCCCACAATGAGCAGTTCTTC.

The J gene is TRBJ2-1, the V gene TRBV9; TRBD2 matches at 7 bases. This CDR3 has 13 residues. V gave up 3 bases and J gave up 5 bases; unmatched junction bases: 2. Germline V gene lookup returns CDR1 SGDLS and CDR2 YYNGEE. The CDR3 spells CASSASGHNEQFF. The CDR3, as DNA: TGTGCCAGCAGCGCTAGCGGTCACAATGAGCAGTTCTTC.

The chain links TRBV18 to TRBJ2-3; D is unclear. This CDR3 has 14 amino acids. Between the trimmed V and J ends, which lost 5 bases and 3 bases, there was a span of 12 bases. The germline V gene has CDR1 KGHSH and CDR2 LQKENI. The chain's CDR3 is CASSRKGWTDTQYF. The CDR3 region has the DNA TGTGCCAGCTCAAGAAAGGGTTGGACAGATACGCAGTATTTT.

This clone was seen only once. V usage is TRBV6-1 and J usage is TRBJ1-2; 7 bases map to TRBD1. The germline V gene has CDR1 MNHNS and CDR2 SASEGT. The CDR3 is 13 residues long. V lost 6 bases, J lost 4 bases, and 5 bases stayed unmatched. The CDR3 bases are TGTGCCAGCAGGCCAGGGGGGACCTATGGCTACACCTTC. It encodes CASRPGGTYGYTF.

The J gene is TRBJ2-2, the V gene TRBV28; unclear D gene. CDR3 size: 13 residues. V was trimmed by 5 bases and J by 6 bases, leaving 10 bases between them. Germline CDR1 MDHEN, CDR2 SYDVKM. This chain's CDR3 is CASSTLTAGELFF. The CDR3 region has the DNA TGTGCCAGCAGTACCCTGACCGCCGGGGAGCTGTTTTTT. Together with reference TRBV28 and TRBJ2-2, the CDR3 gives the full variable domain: DVKVTQSSRYLVKRTGEKVFLECVQDMDHENMFWYRQDPGLGLRLIYFSYDVKMKEKGDIPEGYSVSREKKERFSLILESASTNQTSMYLCASSTLTAGELFFGEGSRLTVL.

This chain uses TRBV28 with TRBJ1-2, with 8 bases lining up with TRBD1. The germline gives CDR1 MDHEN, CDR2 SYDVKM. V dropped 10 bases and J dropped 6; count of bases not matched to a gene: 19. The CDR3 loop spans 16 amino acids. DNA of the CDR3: TGTGCCACCGACGGCAGCAGACAGGGGAGGACCAATGGCTACACCTTC. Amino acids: CATDGSRQGRTNGYTF.

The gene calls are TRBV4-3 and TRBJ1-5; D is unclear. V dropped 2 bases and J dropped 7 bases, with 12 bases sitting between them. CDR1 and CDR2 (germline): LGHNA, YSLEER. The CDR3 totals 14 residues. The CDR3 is CASSQSEGGQPQHF. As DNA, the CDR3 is TGCGCCAGCAGCCAATCGGAGGGTGGGCAGCCCCAGCATTTT.

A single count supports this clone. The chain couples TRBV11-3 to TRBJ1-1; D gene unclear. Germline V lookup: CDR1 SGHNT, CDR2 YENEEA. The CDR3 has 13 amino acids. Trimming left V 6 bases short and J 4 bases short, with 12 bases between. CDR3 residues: CASSSLDGTEAFF. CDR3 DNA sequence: TGTGCCAGCAGTTCTCTGGACGGCACTGAAGCTTTCTTT. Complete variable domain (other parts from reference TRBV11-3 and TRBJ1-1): EAGVVQSPRYKIIEKKQPVAFWCNPISGHNTLYWYLQNLGQGPELLIRYENEEAVDDSQLPKDRFSAERLKGVDSTLKIQPAELGDSAVYLCASSSLDGTEAFFGQGTRLTVV.

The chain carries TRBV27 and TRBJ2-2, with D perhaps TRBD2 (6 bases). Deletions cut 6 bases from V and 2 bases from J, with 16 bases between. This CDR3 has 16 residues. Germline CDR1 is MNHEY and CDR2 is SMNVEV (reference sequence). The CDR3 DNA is TGTGCCAGCAGGCCCCTCGGGGGTCGCAACACCGGGGAGCTGTTTTTT. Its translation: CASRPLGGRNTGELFF.

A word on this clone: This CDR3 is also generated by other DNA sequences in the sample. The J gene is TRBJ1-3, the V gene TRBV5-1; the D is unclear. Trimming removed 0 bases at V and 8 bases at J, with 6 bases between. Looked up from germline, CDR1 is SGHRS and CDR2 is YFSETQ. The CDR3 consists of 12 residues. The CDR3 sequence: CASSLEGDTIYF. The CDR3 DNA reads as TGCGCCAGCAGCTTGGAGGGCGACACCATATATTTT.

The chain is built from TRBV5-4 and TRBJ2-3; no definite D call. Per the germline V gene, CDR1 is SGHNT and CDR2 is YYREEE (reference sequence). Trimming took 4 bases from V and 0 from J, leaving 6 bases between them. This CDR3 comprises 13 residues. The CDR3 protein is CASSGMSTDTQYF. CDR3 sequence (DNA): TGTGCCAGCAGCGGAATGAGCACAGATACGCAGTATTTT.

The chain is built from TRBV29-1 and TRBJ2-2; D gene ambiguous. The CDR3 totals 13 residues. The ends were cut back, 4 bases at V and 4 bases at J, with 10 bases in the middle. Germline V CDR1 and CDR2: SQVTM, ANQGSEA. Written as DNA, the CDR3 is TGCAGCGTTGTTGTAGGGTCCACCGGGGAGCTGTTTTTT. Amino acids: CSVVVGSTGELFF.